These 11 T cell receptor beta chains share one sample of origin, sequenced in a study of shared clonotypes between healthy human individuals. Naive CD8 cells lacked CD45RO, underwent positive selection for CCR7 and left out terminally differentiated effector memory CD45RA+ cells. Sequencing used immunoSEQ multiplex PCR; TCRdb keeps in-frame clones, though not all of them. The data hold millions of clones, with under 95% observed a single time. Material for sequencing was naive CD8+ T cells from PBMCs. These receptors were taken from a man younger than 30 in good health. Some clones in this sample may be carry-over from other donors' samples.

CDR3 residues: CASSLGGTDPTETQYF. As DNA, the CDR3 is TGTGCCAGCAGCCTGGGCGGGACAGACCCCACAGAGACCCAGTACTTC. This rearrangement joins TRBV11-3 to TRBJ2-5; D possibly corresponds to TRBD1 (7 bases). The CDR3 consists of 16 residues. Germline V lookup: CDR1 SGHNT, CDR2 YENEEA. V gave up 5 bases and J gave up 4 bases, with 20 bases separating them. Variable domain in full (rest from reference TRBV11-3 and TRBJ2-5): EAGVVQSPRYKIIEKKQPVAFWCNPISGHNTLYWYLQNLGQGPELLIRYENEEAVDDSQLPKDRFSAERLKGVDSTLKIQPAELGDSAVYLCASSLGGTDPTETQYFGPGTRLLVL.

The chain combines TRBV5-4 with TRBJ2-2; 9 nucleotides line up with TRBD2. The CDR3 consists of 16 residues. J was trimmed by 0 bases and V by 0 bases; bases with no gene match: 0. Germline lookup yields CDR1 SGHNT and CDR2 YYREEE (reference sequence). CDR3 sequence: CASSLERGANTGELFF. The CDR3 DNA reads as TGTGCCAGCAGCTTGGAGCGGGGGGCGAACACCGGGGAGCTGTTTTTT.

The chain has TRBV4-2 and TRBJ2-7; D is ambiguous. CDR1 and CDR2 (germline): LGHNA, YNFKEQ. V lost 8 bases and J lost 4, with 6 bases in between. CDR3 length: 10 amino acids. CDR3 DNA sequence: TGTGCCAGCGGAAGTTACGAGCAGTACTTC. Its translation: CASGSYEQYF.

This chain uses TRBV2 with TRBJ2-7; D is tentatively TRBD1 or TRBD2 (5 bases each). The CDR3 spans 14 residues. Trimming took 10 bases from V and 4 from J, leaving 20 bases between them. Per the germline V gene, CDR1 is SNHLY and CDR2 is FYNNEI. CDR3 nucleotide sequence: TGTGCCACCCGAGGGGCAGGGAGTAGATACGAGCAGTACTTC. Translated: CATRGAGSRYEQYF.

This clone was found a few times. The chain has TRBV29-1 and TRBJ2-7; no reliable D call. V was clipped by 4 bases and J by 0 bases, with 10 bases between them. The CDR3 loop spans 13 amino acids. The germline V gene has CDR1 SQVTM and CDR2 ANQGSEA. The CDR3 here is CSVVGRSSYEQYF. CDR3 bases: TGCAGCGTTGTAGGGCGGAGCTCCTACGAGCAGTACTTC.

The V gene is TRBV27, the J gene TRBJ2-7; 7 bases match TRBD1. This CDR3 is 18 amino acids long. The V gene end was trimmed by 2 bases and the J gene end by 3 bases; junction bases not matched to a gene: 16. The germline V gene has CDR1 MNHEY and CDR2 SMNVEV (reference sequence). CDR3 region: CASSLQPPRTGTDYEQYF. CDR3 bases: TGTGCCAGCAGTTTACAGCCTCCTAGGACAGGCACAGACTACGAGCAGTACTTC.

In the case of this clone: The same CDR3 arises from other DNA sequences in this sample as well. The rearrangement uses TRBV4-1 and TRBJ1-2, with D possibly TRBD1 on 5 matching bases. This CDR3 is 14 amino acids long. V was clipped by 4 bases and J by 2 bases, with 11 bases between them. Germline CDR1 reads MGHRA; CDR2 reads YSYEKL. The CDR3 sequence: CASSLGGSNYGYTF. CDR3 nucleotide sequence: TGCGCCAGCAGCCTGGGGGGGAGCAACTATGGCTACACCTTC.

The V and J genes are TRBV29-1 and TRBJ2-4; D may be TRBD1 (6 bases). The CDR3 extends over 13 amino acids. Germline CDR1 reads SQVTM; CDR2 reads ANQGSEA. Deletions cut 5 bases from V and 2 bases from J, with 10 bases between. For the CDR3, the DNA is TGCAGCGTTCCCGGGACAACCAAAAACATTCAGTACTTC. This gives the protein CSVPGTTKNIQYF.

V and J are TRBV6-1 and TRBJ1-5; the match to TRBD1 covers 9 bases. CDR3 length: 15 amino acids. Germline V gene lookup returns CDR1 MNHNS and CDR2 SASEGT. V gave up 2 bases and J gave up 7 bases; unmatched junction bases: 6. The CDR3 loop is CASSETGQGGQPQHF. CDR3 DNA sequence: TGTGCCAGCAGTGAAACGGGACAGGGAGGGCAGCCCCAGCATTTT.

A remark on this clone: Other DNA sequences in the same sample also yield this CDR3. The chain couples TRBV4-3 to TRBJ2-1, with D perhaps matching TRBD2 (5 bases). The CDR3 totals 14 residues. The germline V gene encodes CDR1 LGHNA and CDR2 YSLEER. The V gene lost 4 bases and the J gene lost 6 bases, with 13 bases spanning the gap. The CDR3 here is CASSPGLAGNEQFF. CDR3 DNA: TGCGCCAGCAGCCCCGGGCTAGCCGGCAATGAGCAGTTCTTC.

V usage is TRBV7-2 and J usage is TRBJ2-1; 7 bases map to TRBD2. The CDR3 totals 16 residues. With V trimmed by 4 bases and J by 5 bases, 11 bases remained unmatched. The germline CDR1 and CDR2 sequences are SGHTA and FQGNSA. The CDR3 region is CASSWREGPPNNEQFF. CDR3 DNA: TGTGCCAGCAGCTGGAGGGAGGGTCCGCCGAACAATGAGCAGTTCTTC.